This TCR beta chain is from a study of neurological immune-mediated disorders. Study at large: Multiple sclerosis patients numbering around 35 comprised around 31 relapsing-remitting and 3 secondary progressive patients. Study observations and caveats: Association with the multiple sclerosis repertoire cluster was not found for any clinical or MRI feature.

5'RACE with 10-nucleotide random UMIs produced the cDNA. Every sequencing run drew on 15-18 subjects and yielded over 160 million TCR-beta sequences. TCRdb reanalysed the 5' RACE reads using MiXCR and keeps one entry per CDR3 protein. The table records about 80,000 distinct CDR3 sequences, 5.8% of them present only once. The table lists this clonotype with a few counts. The antigen remains unidentified. Stated time point: longitudinal time-point 2. The germline CDR1 and CDR2 sequences are MNHEY and SMNVEV (reference sequence). The J segment lost 8 bases and the V segment lost 5 bases, leaving 6 bases of the junction unmatched. This CDR3 contains 13 residues.

V usage is TRBV27 and J usage is TRBJ2-1, with 7 bases lining up with TRBD1. The sequenced sample consisted of PBMCs. This TCR came from a woman aged 55-70 years with multiple sclerosis. The CDR3 is CASSPRQGYEQFF. In nucleotides, the CDR3 is TGTGCCAGCAGTCCAAGACAGGGCTATGAGCAGTTCTTC.